Listed here are 20 T cell receptor beta chains from one sample, sequenced in a study of immune characterization of retroperitoneal liposarcoma. MiXCR was run by TCRdb on the PCR reads, yielding one entry per CDR3 protein. The table includes more than 15,000 distinct CDR3 sequences, more than 35% detected once. The source material was blood. The source is a male donor with retroperitoneal liposarcoma.

This clonotype was seen just once. V and J are TRBV4-3 and TRBJ1-1; D unresolved. The germline gives CDR1 LGHNA, CDR2 YSLEER. V was cut by 0 bases and J by 5 bases, with 13 bases left in between. The CDR3 sequence is 15 residues long. The CDR3 region is CASSQDLEGRTEAFF. CDR3 nucleotides: TGCGCCAGCAGCCAAGACCTGGAAGGGCGGACTGAAGCTTTCTTT.

The chain has TRBV7-2 and TRBJ2-7, with 10 positions matching TRBD2. The CDR3 spans 15 residues. The V gene's germline CDR1 is SGHTA and CDR2 FQGNSA. V lost 6 bases and J lost 4; bases outside the gene matches: 9. This CDR3 reads CASSSTSGPAYEQYF. The DNA for the CDR3 is TGTGCCAGCAGTTCGACTAGCGGGCCTGCTTACGAGCAGTACTTC.

As for this clonotype: The junction and the germline gene differ at one end; a read error may be behind it. J is TRBJ2-3 and V is TRBV27; TRBD2 aligns across 10 bases. CDR3 length: 15 residues. Germline CDR1 and CDR2: MNHEY and SMNVEV (reference sequence). The CDR3 is CATAPLAGVPETQYF. CDR3 in DNA: TGTGCTACAGCTCCCCTAGCGGGAGTGCCAGAGACGCAGTATTTT.

This clonotype was seen more than once but under ten times. The CDR3 sequence is CASKGTDPRRAGSYNEQFF. DNA for the CDR3: TGTGCCAGCAAAGGTACCGACCCAAGGCGCGCGGGATCCTACAATGAGCAGTTCTTC. This chain connects TRBV12-3 or TRBV12-4 to TRBJ2-1; TRBD2 is a possible D gene (6 bases). This CDR3 spans 19 amino acids. Between the trimmed V and J ends, which lost 7 bases and 1 base, there was a span of 26 bases.

This clonotype was recorded many times. The rearrangement joins TRBV12-5 to TRBJ2-3; the match to TRBD2 covers 9 bases. Unmatched junction bases numbered 8, after V lost 5 bases and J lost 2 bases. The CDR3 has 16 residues. The V gene's germline CDR1 is LGHNT and CDR2 FRNRAP. Here the CDR3 DNA reads TGTGCTAGTGGTCCTCAGCTAGCGGGACTCACAGATACGCAGTATTTT. As protein: CASGPQLAGLTDTQYF.

This clonotype was picked up a small number of times. This chain links TRBV6-1 with TRBJ2-1; 8 bases match TRBD2. V was pared by 8 bases and J by 8 bases, with 17 bases of the junction left unmatched. This CDR3 is 16 amino acids long. Germline CDR1 and CDR2: MNHNS and SASEGT. The CDR3 spells CASFSVFREGGYEQFF. CDR3 sequence (DNA): TGTGCCAGCTTTTCTGTCTTCCGGGAGGGCGGGTATGAGCAGTTCTTC.

This chain links TRBV6-1 with TRBJ2-1; the D is unclear. The J call may be faulty, since TRBJ2-7 better matches the DNA end. Germline V gene sequence: CDR1 MNHNS, CDR2 SASEGT. There are 14 residues in the CDR3. CDR3 DNA sequence: TGTGCCAGCAGTGAACGGGCAGATTACAATGAGCAGTACTTC. Translating it yields CASSERADYNEQYF.

The chain uses TRBV6-2 or TRBV6-3 and TRBJ2-1, with 7 bases lining up with TRBD1. Looked up from germline, CDR1 is MNHEY and CDR2 is SVGEGT. Losses at the gene ends were 6 bases for V and 10 bases for J; bases not matched to a gene: 15. CDR3 length equals 15 residues. CDR3 nucleotide sequence: TGTGCCAGCAGAACCGGGACAGTCCCCTCCCGGGAGCAGTTCTTC. Its translation is CASRTGTVPSREQFF.

V is TRBV27 and J is TRBJ2-3; D may correspond to TRBD1 or TRBD2 (5 bases each). Trimming removed 4 bases from V and 2 bases from J, with 13 bases in between. Germline V gene lookup returns CDR1 MNHEY and CDR2 SMNVEV (reference sequence). This CDR3 is 15 amino acids long. The CDR3 bases are TGTGCCAGCAGTTCGGGGCAGGGACCCACAGATACGCAGTATTTT. It specifies CASSSGQGPTDTQYF.

In its sample, this clonotype was seen a few times. V gene TRBV6-1 combines with J gene TRBJ2-3; 11 bases align to TRBD1. In germline, CDR1 is MNHNS, CDR2 SASEGT. J gave up 7 bases and V 5 bases, and 8 bases lay outside the gene matches. The CDR3 runs to 15 residues. This chain's CDR3 is CASSPTGQGGYTQYF. The DNA for the CDR3 is TGTGCCAGCAGTCCAACGGGACAGGGGGGATATACGCAGTATTTT.

V is TRBV11-1 and J is TRBJ2-1; TRBD2 aligns across 8 bases. Matching the DNA end better, TRBJ2-7 makes the J call doubtful. Germline CDR1 SGHAT, CDR2 FQDESV (reference sequence). The CDR3 sequence is 15 residues long. This CDR3 is CASSLASGRAREQYF. The CDR3 coding sequence is TGTGCCAGCAGCTTAGCCTCCGGGAGGGCCCGCGAGCAGTACTTC.

The rearrangement links TRBV27 to TRBJ2-1; D is possibly TRBD2 (6 bases). The J call could be wrong; TRBJ2-7 is a better fit for the DNA end. This CDR3 has 14 residues. Germline-derived CDR1 and CDR2 are MNHEY and SMNVEV (reference sequence). This CDR3 reads CASTLGGRGDEQYF. The CDR3 DNA sequence: TGTGCCAGCACCCTGGGGGGAAGAGGGGACGAGCAGTACTTC.

A few counts support this clonotype. One junction end disagrees with the germline gene, perhaps due to a read error. The V gene is TRBV7-6, the J gene TRBJ1-6; D might be TRBD1 (6 bases). Germline values: CDR1 SGHVS, CDR2 FNYEAQ. The CDR3 length is 15 residues. CDR3 protein: CASSPLARGLSPPHF. The DNA for the CDR3 is TGTGCCAGCAGCCCACTGGCCAGGGGACTTTCCCCCCCCCACTTT.

This chain joins TRBV27 and TRBJ2-1; D gene unclear. TRBJ2-5 matches the DNA end more closely, so the J call is doubtful. The CDR3 extends over 12 amino acids. Germline V CDR1 and CDR2: MNHEY, SMNVEV (reference sequence). CDR3 protein: CASRRLQETQYF. CDR3 coding DNA: TGTGCCAGTCGGCGGTTGCAAGAGACCCAGTACTTC.

This clonotype was seen ten or more times. This chain uses TRBV10-1 with TRBJ2-1; D remains unclear. V lost 2 bases, J lost 3 bases, and 8 bases lay in between. Germline CDR1 WNHNN, CDR2 SYGVQD (reference sequence). The CDR3 totals 14 residues. In DNA form, the CDR3 reads TGCGCCAGCAGTGAGAAATCCGACTACAATGAGCAGTTCTTC. Residues: CASSEKSDYNEQFF.

There are many counts of this clonotype. The rearrangement links TRBV6-6 to TRBJ2-3, with D tentatively TRBD1 (6 bases). This CDR3 has 13 residues. V gave up 2 bases and J gave up 3 bases, with 6 bases separating them. From germline, CDR1 is MNHNY and CDR2 SVGAGI (reference sequence). This CDR3 reads CASSYDRTDTQYF. CDR3 DNA sequence: TGTGCCAGCAGTTACGACAGGACAGATACGCAGTATTTT.

This clonotype was observed many times. This chain links TRBV6-1 with TRBJ2-1, with D possibly matching TRBD1 (5 bases). This CDR3 contains 15 residues. Trimming took off 2 bases at V and 6 bases at J, with 14 bases between the two ends. CDR1 and CDR2 (germline): MNHNS, SASEGT. The CDR3 spells CASSEIAGSANEQFF. The DNA for the CDR3 is TGTGCCAGCAGTGAAATTGCAGGGTCGGCCAATGAGCAGTTCTTC.

The chain recombines TRBV12-3 or TRBV12-4 with TRBJ2-1, with TRBD1 matching 9 bases. Germline trimming cut 8 bases from V and 7 bases from J; bases unmatched to any gene: 9. The CDR3 consists of 14 residues. CDR3 amino acids: CASCGTGWANEQFF. The CDR3 nucleotides read TGTGCCAGCTGCGGGACAGGGTGGGCAAATGAGCAGTTCTTC.

This clonotype was detected ten times or more. One junction end disagrees with the germline gene, perhaps due to a read error. The chain combines TRBV7-7 with TRBJ2-1; 11 nucleotides line up with TRBD1. In germline, CDR1 is SSHAT, CDR2 FNYEAQ (reference sequence). This CDR3 contains 16 residues. This CDR3 reads CASSQRYMGQGETQFF. CDR3 bases: TGTGCTAGCAGCCAAAGATACATGGGACAGGGGGAGACCCAGTTCTTC.

Worth noting for this clonotype: The conserved final phenylalanine or tryptophan is absent from the CDR3, which likely points to a read error. Because the CDR3's place on the DNA is in doubt, the DNA is left out and the CDR3 is given as listed by TCRdb. V and J are TRBV6-8 and TRBJ2-1; the D segment call TRBD1 is taken from the table without a DNA check. Germline CDR1 is MNHGY and CDR2 is SAAAGT. The CDR3 is made up of 22 amino acids, end residues included. CDR3 residues: CASSYSKLISAARGHPRGPVLS.